Included here is one T cell receptor (beta chain) sequence, with context. Here immunoSEQ multiplex PCR was the method, and the copy in TCRdb shows in-frame clones only, minus some. The table lists some 320,000 clones, approximately 88% of them singletons. The source of the sample is a study of blood T cell repertoires in COVID-19. Study summary: Spain, Italy and the United States supplied samples that represented acute and convalescent COVID-19.

Germline V CDR1 and CDR2: SNHLY, FYNNEI. Deletions cut 7 bases from V and 5 bases from J, with 20 bases between. The CDR3 covers 16 residues. Sequencing was performed on peripheral blood. V gene TRBV2 combines with J gene TRBJ2-2; TRBD2 is a possible D gene (5 bases). The sequence was obtained from a woman in her 30s who had recovered from COVID-19. CDR3 nucleotides: TGTGCCAGCAAAGAGGGCCTACTTAGGTCGACCGGGGAGCTGTTTTTT. This sequence encodes CASKEGLLRSTGELFF. Drawing the rest from reference TRBV2 and TRBJ2-2, the complete variable domain is EPEVTQTPSHQVTQMGQEVILRCVPISNHLYFYWYRQILGQKVEFLVSFYNNEISEKSEIFDDQFSVERPDGSNFTLKIRSTKLEDSAMYFCASKEGLLRSTGELFFGEGSRLTVL.